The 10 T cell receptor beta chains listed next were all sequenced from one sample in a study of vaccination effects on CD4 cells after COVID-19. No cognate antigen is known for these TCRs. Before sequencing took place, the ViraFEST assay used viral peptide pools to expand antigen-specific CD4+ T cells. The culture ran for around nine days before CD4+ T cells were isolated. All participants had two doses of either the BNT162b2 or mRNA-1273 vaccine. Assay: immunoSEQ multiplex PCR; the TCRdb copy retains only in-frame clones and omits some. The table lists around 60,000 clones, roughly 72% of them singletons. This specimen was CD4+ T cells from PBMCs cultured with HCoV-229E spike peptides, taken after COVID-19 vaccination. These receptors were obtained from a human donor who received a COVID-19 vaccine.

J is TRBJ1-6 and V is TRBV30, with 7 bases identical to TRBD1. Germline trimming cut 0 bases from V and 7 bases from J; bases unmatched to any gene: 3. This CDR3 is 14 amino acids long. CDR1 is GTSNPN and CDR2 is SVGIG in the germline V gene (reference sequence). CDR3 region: CAWSVRDRNSPLHF. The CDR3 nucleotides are TGTGCCTGGAGTGTTAGGGACAGAAATTCACCCCTCCACTTT.

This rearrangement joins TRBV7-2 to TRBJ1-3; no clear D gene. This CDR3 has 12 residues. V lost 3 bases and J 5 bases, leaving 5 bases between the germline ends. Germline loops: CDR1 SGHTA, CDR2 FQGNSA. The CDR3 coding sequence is TGTGCCAGCAGCTTGTCCAGAAACACCATATATTTT. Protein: CASSLSRNTIYF.

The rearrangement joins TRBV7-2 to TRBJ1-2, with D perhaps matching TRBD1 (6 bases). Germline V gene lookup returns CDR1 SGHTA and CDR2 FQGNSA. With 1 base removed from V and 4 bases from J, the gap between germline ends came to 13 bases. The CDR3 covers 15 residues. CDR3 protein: CASSLVGGLGYGYTF. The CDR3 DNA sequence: TGTGCCAGCAGCTTAGTGGGGGGGCTGGGCTATGGCTACACCTTC.

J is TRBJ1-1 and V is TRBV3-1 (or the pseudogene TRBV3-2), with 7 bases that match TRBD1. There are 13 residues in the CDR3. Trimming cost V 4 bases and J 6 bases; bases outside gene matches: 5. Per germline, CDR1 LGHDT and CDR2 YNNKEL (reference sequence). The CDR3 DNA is TGTGCCAGCAGCCCCCCCGGACAGGCTGAAGCTTTCTTT. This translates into CASSPPGQAEAFF.

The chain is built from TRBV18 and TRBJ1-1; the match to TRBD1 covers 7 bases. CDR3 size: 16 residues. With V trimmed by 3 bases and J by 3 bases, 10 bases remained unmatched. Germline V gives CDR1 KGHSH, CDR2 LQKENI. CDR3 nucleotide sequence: TGTGCCAGCTCACCTCTTGACAGGGTGGGTGACACTGAAGCTTTCTTT. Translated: CASSPLDRVGDTEAFF.

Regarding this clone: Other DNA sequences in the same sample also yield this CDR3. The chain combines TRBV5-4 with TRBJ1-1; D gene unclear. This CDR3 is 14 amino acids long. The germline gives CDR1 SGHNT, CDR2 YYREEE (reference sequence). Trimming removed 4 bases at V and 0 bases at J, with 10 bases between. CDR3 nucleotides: TGTGCCAGCAGCCCTGGTGGAATGAACACTGAAGCTTTCTTT. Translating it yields CASSPGGMNTEAFF.

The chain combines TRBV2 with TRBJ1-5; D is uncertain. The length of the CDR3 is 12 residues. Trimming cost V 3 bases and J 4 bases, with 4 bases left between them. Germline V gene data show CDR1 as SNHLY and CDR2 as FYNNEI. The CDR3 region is CASSDGNQPQHF. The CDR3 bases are TGTGCCAGCAGTGACGGGAATCAGCCCCAGCATTTT.

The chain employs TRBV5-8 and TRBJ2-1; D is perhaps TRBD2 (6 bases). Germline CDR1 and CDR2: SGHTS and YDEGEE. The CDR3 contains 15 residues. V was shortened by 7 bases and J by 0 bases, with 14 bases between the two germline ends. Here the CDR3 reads CASPSDGSSYNEQFF. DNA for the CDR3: TGTGCCAGCCCAAGCGACGGGAGCTCCTACAATGAGCAGTTCTTC.

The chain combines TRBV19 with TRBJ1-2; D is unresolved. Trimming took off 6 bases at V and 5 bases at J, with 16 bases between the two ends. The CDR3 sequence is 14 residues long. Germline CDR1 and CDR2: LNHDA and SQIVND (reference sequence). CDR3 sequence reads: CASSPFGTSYGYTF. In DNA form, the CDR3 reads TGTGCCAGTAGCCCTTTCGGAACTAGTTATGGCTACACCTTC. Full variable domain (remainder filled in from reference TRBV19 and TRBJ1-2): DGGITQSPKYLFRKEGQNVTLSCEQNLNHDAMYWYRQDPGQGLRLIYYSQIVNDFQKGDIAEGYSVSREKKESFPLTVTSAQKNPTAFYLCASSPFGTSYGYTFGSGTRLTVV.

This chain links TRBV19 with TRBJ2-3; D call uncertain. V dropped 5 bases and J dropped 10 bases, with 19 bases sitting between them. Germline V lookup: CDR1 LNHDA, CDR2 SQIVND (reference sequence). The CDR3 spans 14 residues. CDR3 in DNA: TGTGCCAGTAGTCCTCCGACACCACCCTTGGCGCAGTATTTT. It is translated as CASSPPTPPLAQYF.